The 6 T cell receptor beta chains presented below share a single source sample, sequenced in a study of T cell changes during pregnancy in multiple sclerosis. TCRdb's copy holds only in-frame clones and misses some; the assay was immunoSEQ multiplex PCR. The data contain some 60,000 clones, roughly 90% of them singletons. Source: peripheral blood, taken in the second trimester of pregnancy. These receptors all stem from a female donor with multiple sclerosis, enrolled in a pregnancy study.

This sequence joins TRBV6-1 and TRBJ1-1, with 7 positions matching TRBD1. V lost 2 bases and J lost 6; bases outside the gene matches: 9. This CDR3 has 15 residues. Germline CDR1 MNHNS, CDR2 SASEGT. The CDR3 reads CASSEYLQGYAEAFF. DNA for the CDR3: TGTGCCAGCAGTGAATACTTACAGGGGTACGCTGAAGCTTTCTTT.

The chain joins TRBV6-6 to TRBJ2-3; unclear D gene. The CDR3 sequence is 11 residues long. The germline V and J ends were trimmed by 6 bases and 3 bases, with 4 bases remaining between them. Germline V gene sequence: CDR1 MNHNY, CDR2 SVGAGI (reference sequence). CDR3 sequence reads: CASSPTDTQYF. The CDR3 DNA is TGTGCCAGCAGCCCTACAGATACGCAGTATTTT.

The chain links TRBV7-3 to TRBJ2-7; 8 bases map to TRBD1. Germline V CDR1 and CDR2: SGHTA, FQGTGA. The CDR3 is 15 amino acids. With V trimmed by 0 bases and J by 4 bases, 5 bases remained unmatched. The CDR3 DNA reads TGTGCCAGCAGCTTAACCGCAGGGGGCTCTTACGAGCAGTACTTC. This translates into CASSLTAGGSYEQYF.

The CDR3 DNA reads as TGTGCCAGTAGTATCCACGGCGGGGGTGGTGAGCAGTTCTTC. Protein sequence: CASSIHGGGGEQFF. V and J are TRBV19 and TRBJ2-1; 7 bases line up with TRBD2. The J segment lost 9 bases and the V segment lost 3 bases, leaving 8 bases of the junction unmatched. Germline V gene data show CDR1 as LNHDA and CDR2 as SQIVND (reference sequence). This CDR3 contains 14 residues.

The chain uses TRBV6-5 and TRBJ2-2; D remains ambiguous. Germline assignment: CDR1 MNHEY and CDR2 SVGAGI. V lost 4 bases and J lost 6, with 15 bases in between. This CDR3 has 15 amino acids. In nucleotides, the CDR3 is TGTGCCAGCAGTTCGCTGCGCGTTTACGCCGGGGAGCTGTTTTTT. It is translated as CASSSLRVYAGELFF.

The J gene is TRBJ2-7, the V gene TRBV19; 9 bases agree with TRBD1. With 5 bases clipped from V and 4 bases from J, the junction kept 9 bases outside the gene matches. The CDR3 is made up of 15 amino acids. The germline CDR1 and CDR2 sequences are LNHDA and SQIVND (reference sequence). In DNA form, the CDR3 reads TGTGCCAGTAGTGTGGACAGGGGAACAGTTTACGAGCAGTACTTC. Translated: CASSVDRGTVYEQYF.